This entry lists 23 T cell receptor beta chains sequenced from one sample in a study of preoperative IRX-2 immunotherapy in early breast cancer (dated by TCRdb to the late 2010s). The treatment or condition label, as the study defines it: preoperative locoregional IRX-2 cytokine immunotherapy. Libraries were prepared through the immunoSEQ multiplex PCR assay. The clones in this table, taken by TCRdb from immuneACCESS, are in-frame only. Not every clone is retained; where verified, under half of the shortfall comes from an unresolved V gene, and the cause of the rest is unknown. This sample has 6,000 or so clones in its table, and roughly 70% of those were observed once. More than 15% of the sample is in the top ten clones. This specimen was tumor tissue, taken before IRX-2 immunotherapy. These receptors came from a human donor with breast cancer.

This chain uses TRBV30 with TRBJ2-7, with a weak D call TRBD1 (5 bases). The CDR3 totals 12 residues. Trimming stripped 4 bases from V and 6 bases from J, with 13 bases between. CDR1 GTSNPN and CDR2 SVGIG come from the germline V gene (reference sequence). CDR3 DNA: TGTGCCTGGACAGGGCACTACCTCGAGCAGTACTTC. Encoded protein: CAWTGHYLEQYF.

V and J are TRBV7-6 and TRBJ1-5, with D possibly TRBD1 on 5 matching bases. This CDR3 is 14 amino acids long. CDR1 is SGHVS, CDR2 FNYEAQ, per germline. V lost 6 bases to trimming and J lost 2 bases, with 11 bases between them. For the CDR3, the DNA is TGTGCCAGCAGTCGACAGCAGGGCAATCAGCCCCAGCATTTT. It yields the protein CASSRQQGNQPQHF.

The V and J genes are TRBV18 and TRBJ1-2; D possibly corresponds to TRBD1 (6 bases). Looked up from germline, CDR1 is KGHSH and CDR2 is LQKENI. The CDR3 runs 13 residues. V dropped 3 bases and J dropped 8 bases, with 13 bases sitting between them. The chain's CDR3 is CASSPGQGQGYTF. The CDR3 nucleotides are TGTGCCAGCTCACCGGGGCAGGGACAAGGCTACACCTTC.

V gene TRBV6-8 combines with J gene TRBJ1-4, with D unclear. CDR3 length: 14 amino acids. Per germline, CDR1 MNHGY and CDR2 SAAAGT. V was shortened by 10 bases and J by 8 bases, with 20 bases between the two germline ends. CDR3 coding DNA: TGTGCCACCGCTCGGGAGCCCAGCGCCGAAAAACTGTTTTTT. Protein sequence: CATAREPSAEKLFF.

The CDR3: CASSLTSGEAYEQYF. The CDR3 DNA reads as TGTGCCAGCAGCTTGACTAGCGGGGAAGCGTACGAGCAGTACTTC. The chain carries TRBV9 and TRBJ2-7; 11 nucleotides agree with TRBD2. With V trimmed by 4 bases and J by 4 bases, 7 bases remained unmatched. This CDR3 spans 15 amino acids. The germline gives CDR1 SGDLS, CDR2 YYNGEE.

The chain has TRBV18 and TRBJ1-3; 9 nucleotides align to TRBD1. The CDR3 has 18 amino acids. Germline V gene sequence: CDR1 KGHSH, CDR2 LQKENI. V was clipped by 3 bases and J by 2 bases; unmatched bases: 11. CDR3 sequence reads: CASSPLVPGQGPGNTIYF. In DNA form, the CDR3 reads TGTGCCAGCTCACCCCTCGTCCCGGGACAGGGACCTGGAAACACCATATATTTT.

This clone was seen once. The gene calls are TRBV30 and TRBJ1-5, with D possibly being TRBD1 (6 bases). Deletions cut 0 bases from V and 3 bases from J, with 9 bases between. Germline V CDR1 and CDR2: GTSNPN, SVGIG (reference sequence). The CDR3 is 14 amino acids. The CDR3 loop is CAWSVGGANQPQHF. CDR3 bases: TGTGCCTGGAGTGTCGGGGGGGCCAATCAGCCCCAGCATTTT.

The chain couples TRBV11-3 to TRBJ1-6; perhaps TRBD1 as D (6 bases). V lost 3 bases to trimming and J lost 2 bases, with 11 bases between them. Germline-derived CDR1 and CDR2 are SGHNT and YENEEA. The CDR3 runs 16 residues. This chain's CDR3 is CASSFTRGTYNSPLHF. As DNA, the CDR3 is TGTGCCAGCAGCTTTACCAGGGGTACCTATAATTCACCCCTCCACTTT.

The chain has TRBV7-7 and TRBJ1-3; tentative D call: TRBD1 (5 bases). The CDR3 is 19 amino acids. V lost 1 base to trimming and J lost 0 bases, with 19 bases between them. CDR1 and CDR2 (germline): SSHAT, FNYEAQ (reference sequence). The DNA for the CDR3 is TGTGCCAGCAGCTTAGTAGGCAGGGCGGTAAGGACCTCTGGAAACACCATATATTTT. This codes for CASSLVGRAVRTSGNTIYF.

By share, this clone counts as medium-sized. This chain links TRBV18 with TRBJ1-2; D remains ambiguous. Germline values: CDR1 KGHSH, CDR2 LQKENI. The length of the CDR3 is 13 residues. Between the trimmed V and J ends, which lost 1 base and 3 bases, there was a span of 6 bases. The CDR3 bases are TGTGCCAGCTCACCACGGGCCGACTATGGCTACACCTTC. Its translation is CASSPRADYGYTF.

The chain employs TRBV18 and TRBJ1-1, with D possibly matching TRBD1 (5 bases). This CDR3 has 14 amino acids. The germline V and J ends were trimmed by 6 bases and 5 bases, with 16 bases remaining between them. Per the germline V gene, CDR1 is KGHSH and CDR2 is LQKENI. CDR3 amino acids: CASSQAVGGTEAFF. DNA for the CDR3: TGTGCCAGCTCCCAGGCCGTCGGGGGTACTGAAGCTTTCTTT. Supplemented by reference TRBV18 and TRBJ1-1, the full variable domain reads NAGVMQNPRHLVRRRGQEARLRCSPMKGHSHVYWYRQLPEEGLKFMVYLQKENIIDESGMPKERFSAEFPKEGPSILRIQQVVRGDSAAYFCASSQAVGGTEAFFGQGTRLTVV.

This sequence joins TRBV19 and TRBJ2-7; 8 positions agree with TRBD1. J lost 2 bases, V lost 1 base, and 4 bases had no gene match. CDR1 and CDR2 from the germline V gene are LNHDA and SQIVND (reference sequence). This CDR3 is 15 amino acids long. The chain's CDR3 is CASSIGTGTTYEQYF. The DNA for the CDR3 is TGTGCCAGTAGTATAGGGACAGGGACCACCTACGAGCAGTACTTC.

The rearrangement links TRBV14 to TRBJ1-2; D unresolved. The CDR3 is 15 residues long. Trimming removed 3 bases at V and 5 bases at J, with 16 bases between. From germline, CDR1 is SGHDN and CDR2 FVKESK. As DNA, the CDR3 is TGTGCCAGCAGCCACCGGACCCGCAGAGAATATGGCTACACCTTC. Amino acid sequence: CASSHRTRREYGYTF.

The genes are TRBV29-1 and TRBJ1-1; D is undetermined. Trimming pared 8 bases from V and 1 base from J, leaving 14 bases between. Germline V gives CDR1 SQVTM, CDR2 ANQGSEA. The CDR3 is 13 residues long. CDR3 region: CSFLPVGNTEAFF. CDR3 coding DNA: TGCAGCTTTCTACCGGTGGGGAACACTGAAGCTTTCTTT.

This chain uses TRBV29-1 with TRBJ2-3; no firm D call. The germline gives CDR1 SQVTM, CDR2 ANQGSEA. CDR3 length: 13 residues. Between the trimmed V and J ends, which lost 7 bases and 1 base, there was a span of 12 bases. The CDR3 DNA reads TGCAGCGGAGACGGATACGGCACAGATACGCAGTATTTT. Protein: CSGDGYGTDTQYF.

V is TRBV6-8 and J is TRBJ2-3; D gene uncertain. Germline CDR1 is MNHGY and CDR2 is SAAAGT. The V and J ends lost 1 base and 3 bases respectively, with 14 bases between them. The CDR3 loop spans 16 amino acids. Written as DNA, the CDR3 is TGTGCCAGCAGTTACTACTGGACGGACCAGACAGATACGCAGTATTTT. Encoded protein: CASSYYWTDQTDTQYF.

V is TRBV19 and J is TRBJ1-1; perhaps TRBD1 as D (5 bases). This CDR3 is 13 amino acids long. The germline CDR1 and CDR2 sequences are LNHDA and SQIVND (reference sequence). The V end was cut by 7 bases, the J end by 5 bases, with 14 bases between. CDR3 nucleotide sequence: TGTGCCAGTACCCCGACCGGGGGGACTGAAGCTTTCTTT. Translated, it gives CASTPTGGTEAFF. The full variable domain, its missing parts supplied by reference TRBV19 and TRBJ1-1, is DGGITQSPKYLFRKEGQNVTLSCEQNLNHDAMYWYRQDPGQGLRLIYYSQIVNDFQKGDIAEGYSVSREKKESFPLTVTSAQKNPTAFYLCASTPTGGTEAFFGQGTRLTVV.

This sequence joins TRBV5-1 and TRBJ1-1; D possibly corresponds to TRBD1 (6 bases). The V end was cut by 3 bases, the J end by 1 base, with 25 bases between. Germline V gene lookup returns CDR1 SGHRS and CDR2 YFSETQ. This CDR3 comprises 19 residues. DNA for the CDR3: TGCGCCAGCAGCTCCCGACCCGGGACACCTGGCGGAGGGAACACTGAAGCTTTCTTT. As protein: CASSSRPGTPGGGNTEAFF.

This clone came up once. The chain couples TRBV19 to TRBJ1-2, with 7 positions matching TRBD1. With 3 bases clipped from V and 0 bases from J, the junction kept 1 base outside the gene matches. The CDR3 contains 14 residues. The germline V gene encodes CDR1 LNHDA and CDR2 SQIVND (reference sequence). The CDR3 DNA is TGTGCCAGTAGTATGGGACAGCCTAACTATGGCTACACCTTC. The encoded protein is CASSMGQPNYGYTF.

The chain combines TRBV6-1 with TRBJ2-7, with D maybe TRBD1 (5 bases). This CDR3 is built from 17 residues. CDR1 and CDR2 (germline): MNHNS, SASEGT. Trimming shortened V by 1 base and J by 5 bases, and 21 bases separated the two germline ends. The CDR3 DNA reads as TGTGCCAGCAGTGAAGACCCCCTCCTGTGGGAAGGGGACGAGCAGTACTTC. It translates to CASSEDPLLWEGDEQYF.

This chain links TRBV5-1 with TRBJ2-7; 12 bases are a match to TRBD2. The CDR3 spans 15 residues. Germline CDR1 SGHRS, CDR2 YFSETQ. V lost 3 bases, J lost 6 bases, and 7 bases stayed unmatched. In DNA form, the CDR3 reads TGCGCCAGCAGCTCCGATACTAGCGGGGGGATCGAGCAGTACTTC. Amino acid sequence: CASSSDTSGGIEQYF.

The V call is TRBV30, the J call TRBJ1-2; the match to TRBD1 covers 9 bases. CDR3 size: 12 residues. Germline V gene data show CDR1 as GTSNPN and CDR2 as SVGIG (reference sequence). After removal of 8 bases from V and 12 bases from J, the junction contained 13 bases not matched to a gene. CDR3 in amino acids: CATKTGGVLHTF. The CDR3 DNA reads TGTGCCACGAAGACAGGGGGGGTATTACACACCTTC. Filled out from reference TRBV30 and TRBJ1-2, the complete variable domain reads SQTIHQWPATLVQPVGSPLSLECTVEGTSNPNLYWYRQAAGRGLQLLFYSVGIGQISSEVPQNLSASRPQDRQFILSSKKLLLSDSGFYLCATKTGGVLHTFGSGTRLTVV.

The chain carries TRBV18 and TRBJ2-7; D is undetermined. The CDR3 is 15 amino acids. The V end lost 5 bases, the J end lost 1 base, and 15 bases lay between the germline ends. The V gene's germline CDR1 is KGHSH and CDR2 LQKENI. CDR3 sequence reads: CASSKWGIRSYEQYF. CDR3 coding DNA: TGTGCCAGCTCAAAATGGGGAATTAGATCCTACGAGCAGTACTTC.